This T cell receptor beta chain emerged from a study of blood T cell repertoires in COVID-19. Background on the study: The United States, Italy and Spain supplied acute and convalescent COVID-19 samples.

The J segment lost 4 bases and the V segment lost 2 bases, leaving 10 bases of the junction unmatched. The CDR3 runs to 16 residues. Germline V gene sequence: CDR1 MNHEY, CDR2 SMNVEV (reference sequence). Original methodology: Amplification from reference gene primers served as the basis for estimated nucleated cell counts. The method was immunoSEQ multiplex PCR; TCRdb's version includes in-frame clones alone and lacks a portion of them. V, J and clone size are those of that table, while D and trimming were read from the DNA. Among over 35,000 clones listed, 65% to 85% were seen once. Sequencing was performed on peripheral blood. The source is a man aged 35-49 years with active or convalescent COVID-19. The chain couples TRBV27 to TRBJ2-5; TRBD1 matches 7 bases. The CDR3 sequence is CASSLLPGQTPETQYF. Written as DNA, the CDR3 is TGTGCCAGCAGTTTACTACCGGGACAGACCCCAGAGACCCAGTACTTC.